One and the same sample provided the 6 T cell receptor beta chains below, sequenced in a study of beta chain features in type 1 diabetes. Findings of the study overall: Among patients with Type 1 diabetes, TCRB CDR3s were moderately but significantly shorter in every one of the four CD4+ subsets.

All of the isolated RNA was reverse transcribed, so expressed TCRB transcripts were sequenced. Profiled with immunoSEQ multiplex PCR; TCRdb holds only in-frame clones, not every one. In the table there are about 650,000 clones, roughly 12% of which are singletons. No cognate antigen is known for these TCRs. Sequenced: naive CD4+ T cells from blood. The receptors stem from a man in his thirties or forties with type 1 diabetes.

In this sample, this clone turned up a few times. The chain carries TRBV30 and TRBJ2-2, with 9 bases that match TRBD2. After removal of 2 bases from V and 7 bases from J, the junction contained 5 bases not matched to a gene. CDR1 and CDR2 from the germline V gene are GTSNPN and SVGIG (reference sequence). The CDR3 covers 14 residues. For the CDR3, the DNA is TGTGCCTGGAGTCTGGGACTAGCAAACGGGGAGCTGTTTTTT. Its protein is CAWSLGLANGELFF.

The chain has TRBV25-1 and TRBJ1-4; D remains unclear. The CDR3 contains 14 residues. Trimming shortened V by 4 bases and J by 5 bases, and 11 bases separated the two germline ends. From germline, CDR1 is MGHDK and CDR2 SYGVNS. Here the CDR3 reads CASSGEGSNEKLFF. The CDR3 nucleotides are TGTGCCAGCAGTGGGGAGGGTTCGAATGAAAAACTGTTTTTT.

This clone was found a few times. The rearrangement joins TRBV4-3 to TRBJ2-1, with 8 bases matching TRBD1. Unmatched junction bases numbered 12, after V lost 3 bases and J lost 8 bases. CDR3 length equals 16 residues. Per the germline V gene, CDR1 is LGHNA and CDR2 is YSLEER. This chain's CDR3 is CASSQAEGQGAYEQFF. The CDR3 DNA follows: TGCGCCAGCAGCCAGGCCGAAGGACAGGGTGCTTATGAGCAGTTCTTC.

The chain uses TRBV4-2 and TRBJ2-1, with TRBD2 matching over 7 bases. Germline V gene lookup returns CDR1 LGHNA and CDR2 YNFKEQ. There are 16 residues in the CDR3. V trimming: 0 bases; J trimming: 0 bases; junction bases outside the gene matches: 2. CDR3 DNA sequence: TGTGCCAGCAGCCAAGATACGGGGGGCTCCTACAATGAGCAGTTCTTC. Translated: CASSQDTGGSYNEQFF.

The sample holds a few counts of this clone. The chain links TRBV25-1 to TRBJ1-6; D call uncertain. CDR1 is MGHDK and CDR2 is SYGVNS in the germline V gene. The CDR3 length is 13 residues. Trimming stripped 1 base from V and 6 bases from J, with 4 bases between. The CDR3 sequence is CASSESGNSPLHF. CDR3 in DNA: TGTGCCAGCAGTGAATCGGGTAATTCACCCCTCCACTTT.

The chain carries TRBV6-6 and TRBJ1-2; no reliable D call. Trimming left V 6 bases short and J 13 bases short, with 24 bases between. The CDR3 is made up of 14 amino acids. Germline V gene data show CDR1 as MNHNY and CDR2 as SVGAGI (reference sequence). CDR3 in amino acids: CASSDETPAGKSTF. The CDR3 bases are TGTGCCAGCAGCGACGAGACGCCCGCGGGGAAGTCCACCTTC.